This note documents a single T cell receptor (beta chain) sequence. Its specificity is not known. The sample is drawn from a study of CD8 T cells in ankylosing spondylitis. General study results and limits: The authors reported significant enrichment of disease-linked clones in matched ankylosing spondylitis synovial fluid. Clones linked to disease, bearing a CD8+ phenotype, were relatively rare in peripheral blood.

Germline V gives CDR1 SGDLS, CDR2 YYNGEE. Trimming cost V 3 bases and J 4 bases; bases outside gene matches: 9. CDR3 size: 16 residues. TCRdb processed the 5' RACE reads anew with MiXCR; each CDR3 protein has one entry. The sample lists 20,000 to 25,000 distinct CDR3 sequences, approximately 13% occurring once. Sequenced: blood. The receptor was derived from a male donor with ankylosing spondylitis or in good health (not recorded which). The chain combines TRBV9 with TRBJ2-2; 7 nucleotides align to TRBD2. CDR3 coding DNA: TGTGCCAGCAGCGAGCGGGGCAGCGGATCCACCGGGGAGCTGTTTTTT. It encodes CASSERGSGSTGELFF.